This entry concerns a single TCR beta chain. A much larger clone lies one base from this, so it may be a read error. Time point specified: persistent/refractory GD, antithyroid drugs over 5 years with positive TRAb. PBMCs were the source of the RNA used for TCR sequencing. This sample was included in a study of regulatory T cells in long-lasting Graves disease. Study summary: Those with persistent Graves' disease had received antithyroid drugs for over 5 years with positive TSH receptor antibodies.

This CDR3 comprises 16 residues. In germline, CDR1 is MDHEN, CDR2 SYDVKM. Trimming stripped 2 bases from V and 2 bases from J, with 16 bases between. Combining iRepertoire HTBI primers with Arm-PCR of CDR3 regions, the authors built TCR beta libraries. Per the study methods: Throughout the samples, researchers identified roughly 59 TRBV and some 13 TRBJ segments. In TCRdb, the multiplex PCR reads were re-called with MiXCR into one record per CDR3 protein. The V and J calls here are based on TCRdb, not the publication. The table shows some 470,000 distinct CDR3 sequences, with 20% to 25% occurring only once.

V gene TRBV28 combines with J gene TRBJ2-7; D is unclear. This sample comprised peripheral blood mononuclear cells (PBMCs), obtained when the disease was refractory, from a patient treated with antithyroid drugs. This clonotype originated in a female donor with Graves disease. The DNA for the CDR3 is TGTGCCAGCAGTTTAGTCCGGGTATCAAGTCCCTACGAGCAGTACTTC. This translates into CASSLVRVSSPYEQYF.